This TCR beta chain appears in the sequencing data of a study of OX40 agonist ivuxolimab in advanced cancers. Across the whole study: Patients got intravenous ivuxolimab at 0.01 to 10 mg/kg every 2 weeks.

Trimming took 0 bases from V and 7 from J, leaving 13 bases between them. Looked up from germline, CDR1 is LNHNV and CDR2 is YYDKDF (reference sequence). The CDR3 totals 16 residues. Clones were read by immunoSEQ multiplex PCR, and TCRdb kept only the in-frame ones, dropping some. Counted here are over 65,000 clones, over 75% occurring once; the ten biggest clones make up 5.5%. General study points: Dose levels from 0.1 to 3.0 mg/kg saw CD4+ and CD8+ blood T cells expand clonally by week 6.

Regarding this clone: Its antigen is unknown.

The source was CD4+ or CD8+ T cells sorted from blood, collected in a trial of the OX40 agonist ivuxolimab. This clonotype was sampled from an adult with an advanced solid tumor such as melanoma, head and neck, liver or kidney cancer. V and J are TRBV15 and TRBJ1-6, with D possibly TRBD1 on 5 matching bases. CDR3: CATSRDVFRENSPLHF. The CDR3 DNA reads as TGTGCCACCAGCAGAGATGTCTTCAGGGAAAATTCACCCCTCCACTTT. The entire variable domain, with the rest obtained from reference TRBV15 and TRBJ1-6, is as follows: DAMVIQNPRYQVTQFGKPVTLSCSQTLNHNVMYWYQQKSSQAPKLLFHYYDKDFNNEADTPDNFQSRRPNTSFCFLDIRSPGLGDTAMYLCATSRDVFRENSPLHFGNGTRLTVT.